This is a list of T cell receptor beta chains from one sample in a study of shared clonotypes between healthy human individuals. The assay was immunoSEQ multiplex PCR, and TCRdb's table has in-frame clones only and misses some. The data contain about 2.2 million clones, around 93% of them singletons. Sequenced sample: naive CD8+ T cells from PBMCs. The source of these receptors is a man younger than 30 in good health. Some clones in this sample may be carry-over from other donors' samples. The CDR3 runs from the conserved cysteine through the conserved F or W. The D gene is left open where the match is weak. Rows give clone size only sometimes, using once, few, many, or a class for an expanded clone.

cdr3_aa	cdr3_nt	v_call	j_call	clone_size	d_call
CASSSGDTEAFF	TGTGCCAGCAGCTCAGGGGACACTGAAGCTTTCTTT	TRBV5-6	TRBJ1-1	.	.
CASSQEDRDVYNEQFF	TGCGCCAGCAGCCAAGAGGATAGGGACGTCTACAATGAGCAGTTCTTC	TRBV4-3	TRBJ2-1	once	.
CASSPSGPNYEQYF	TGTGCCAGCAGTCCAAGCGGGCCCAACTACGAGCAGTACTTC	TRBV27	TRBJ2-7	.	.
CASSPGSATPYEQYF	TGCGCCAGCAGCCCCGGGAGCGCAACCCCTTACGAGCAGTACTTC	TRBV4-1	TRBJ2-7	.	.
CASEDRAAKNIQYF	TGTGCCAGCGAAGACCGAGCAGCCAAAAACATTCAGTACTTC	TRBV21-1	TRBJ2-4	.	.
CASSVAWVLGGDTQYF	TGTGCCAGCAGCGTAGCCTGGGTTTTGGGTGGAGATACGCAGTATTTT	TRBV9	TRBJ2-3	once	.
CASSTSTGGRDQPQHF	TGTGCCAGTAGTACATCGACAGGGGGCCGCGATCAGCCCCAGCATTTT	TRBV19	TRBJ1-5	.	TRBD1
CASSELAGGGYNEQFF	TGTGCCAGCAGCGAACTAGCGGGAGGTGGGTACAATGAGCAGTTCTTC	TRBV9	TRBJ2-1	.	TRBD2
CASSLTPEGAGTEQFF	TGTGCCAGCAGCCTCACCCCCGAGGGGGCAGGGACTGAGCAGTTCTTC	TRBV7-8	TRBJ2-1	.	TRBD1
CAWRPTSGAYNEQFF	TGTGCCTGGAGGCCGACTAGCGGGGCCTACAATGAGCAGTTCTTC	TRBV30	TRBJ2-1	.	TRBD2
CAWRDRGSYEQYF	TGTGCCTGGAGGGACAGGGGCTCCTACGAGCAGTACTTC	TRBV30	TRBJ2-7	.	TRBD1
CASSLVGRAETQYF	TGTGCCAGCAGCTTAGTCGGCAGGGCGGAGACCCAGTACTTC	TRBV11-2	TRBJ2-5	.	.
CASSALDTQVPYEQYF	TGTGCCAGCAGCGCCCTAGACACACAAGTCCCCTACGAGCAGTACTTC	TRBV2	TRBJ2-7	.	.
CSANPRGEPYNEQFF	TGCAGCGCCAACCCAAGAGGAGAGCCCTACAATGAGCAGTTCTTC	TRBV29-1	TRBJ2-1	once	.
CASSLRSGTWMVQTGELFF	TGTGCCAGCAGTTTAAGGTCCGGGACCTGGATGGTCCAAACCGGGGAGCTGTTTTTT	TRBV27	TRBJ2-2	.	.
CASSQAEGRDSLEQFF	TGTGCCAGCAGCCAGGCCGAGGGGCGGGATTCTCTTGAGCAGTTCTTC	TRBV7-8	TRBJ2-1	.	.
CASSLAGVTYEQYF	TGTGCCAGCAGTTTAGCGGGAGTAACGTACGAGCAGTACTTC	TRBV27	TRBJ2-7	once	TRBD2
CASSAQQTGPITDTQYF	TGCGCCAGCAGCGCACAACAGACAGGACCCATCACAGATACGCAGTATTTT	TRBV5-1	TRBJ2-3	.	.
CAISEHAKEIDTQYF	TGTGCCATCAGTGAGCACGCCAAGGAGATAGATACGCAGTATTTT	TRBV10-3	TRBJ2-3	.	.
CASSTTLGGFYGYTF	TGTGCCAGCAGTACCACCCTAGGGGGATTCTATGGCTACACCTTC	TRBV27	TRBJ1-2	.	.
CASSIVASYDEQFF	TGTGCCAGTAGTATAGTGGCTAGTTACGATGAGCAGTTCTTC	TRBV19	TRBJ2-1	.	.
CASAPRGYTGEKLFF	TGTGCCAGTGCCCCCAGGGGTTATACGGGGGAAAAACTGTTTTTT	TRBV19	TRBJ1-4	.	.
CSVESSKAYGYTF	TGCAGCGTTGAATCGAGTAAGGCCTATGGCTACACCTTC	TRBV29-1	TRBJ1-2	.	.
CASSLALGGNEQFF	TGTGCCAGCAGCTTAGCGCTCGGGGGGAATGAGCAGTTCTTC	TRBV7-9	TRBJ2-1	.	TRBD2
CASSPGFRGTYEQYF	TGTGCCAGCAGCCCCGGCTTTCGGGGCACCTACGAGCAGTACTTC	TRBV7-2	TRBJ2-7	.	.
CASGEWDIYNEQFF	TGTGCCAGCGGAGAGTGGGACATCTACAATGAGCAGTTCTTC	TRBV9	TRBJ2-1	.	.
CASSEPPGRDEKLFF	TGTGCCAGCAGTGAACCTCCGGGCCGGGATGAAAAACTGTTTTTT	TRBV6-1	TRBJ1-4	.	.
CASSEATSGGPSGYTF	TGTGCCAGCAGTGAAGCTACTTCAGGGGGCCCCTCTGGCTACACCTTC	TRBV2	TRBJ1-2	.	TRBD1
CASSQDAGGPQSEQYF	TGCGCCAGCAGCCAAGATGCGGGGGGCCCGCAGAGCGAGCAGTACTTC	TRBV4-3	TRBJ2-7	.	TRBD2
CASSLVAGYRSFTGELFF	TGTGCCAGCAGCTTAGTGGCGGGCTACCGTAGTTTCACCGGGGAGCTGTTTTTT	TRBV11-2	TRBJ2-2	.	.
CASSPVVGAGAFYEQYF	TGTGCCAGCAGCCCCGTGGTTGGGGCGGGAGCTTTTTACGAGCAGTACTTC	TRBV7-6	TRBJ2-7	.	TRBD2
CASSQETGDPYEQYF	TGCGCCAGCAGCCAAGAGACAGGGGACCCCTACGAGCAGTACTTC	TRBV4-3	TRBJ2-7	.	TRBD1
CASSVGAGAYEQYF	TGTGCCAGCAGCGTAGGCGCGGGGGCCTACGAGCAGTACTTC	TRBV9	TRBJ2-7	.	TRBD2
CASSQDSTYELAFF	TGCGCCAGCAGCCAAGATAGCACCTACGAGCTAGCTTTCTTT	TRBV4-3	TRBJ1-1	once	.
CASRSRGNYGYTF	TGTGCCAGCAGGAGCAGGGGTAACTATGGCTACACCTTC	TRBV7-9	TRBJ1-2	.	.
CAISGGYEQYF	TGTGCCATCAGTGGGGGGTACGAGCAGTACTTC	TRBV10-3	TRBJ2-7	.	.
CASSKQETQYF	TGTGCCAGCAGCAAACAGGAGACCCAGTACTTC	TRBV11-2	TRBJ2-5	.	.
CASALRAGNTIYF	TGTGCCAGCGCCCTTCGGGCTGGAAACACCATATATTTT	TRBV27	TRBJ1-3	.	.
CASSVDTGEETQYF	TGTGCCAGCAGCGTAGACACAGGGGAAGAGACCCAGTACTTC	TRBV9	TRBJ2-5	.	TRBD1
CASSAVEGTSAYEQYF	TGTGCCAGCAGCGCAGTAGAGGGGACTAGCGCCTACGAGCAGTACTTC	TRBV9	TRBJ2-7	.	TRBD2
CAISETDRGLAKNIQYF	TGTGCCATCAGTGAGACGGACAGGGGTCTAGCCAAAAACATTCAGTACTTC	TRBV10-3	TRBJ2-4	.	TRBD1
CASRRQADTQYF	TGTGCCAGCAGGAGACAGGCAGATACGCAGTATTTT	TRBV27	TRBJ2-3	.	.
CSVEDPAGRLYEQYF	TGCAGCGTTGAAGATCCTGCGGGACGGCTCTACGAGCAGTACTTC	TRBV29-1	TRBJ2-7	.	.
CASSIDPIQPQHF	TGTGCCAGTAGTATAGATCCCATTCAGCCCCAGCATTTT	TRBV19	TRBJ1-5	.	.
CSVEVPGRRYEQYF	TGCAGCGTTGAGGTTCCGGGCCGGCGGTACGAGCAGTACTTC	TRBV29-1	TRBJ2-7	.	.
CASSVGTPYSQETQYF	TGTGCCAGTAGTGTCGGGACTCCCTACTCCCAAGAGACCCAGTACTTC	TRBV19	TRBJ2-5	.	.